This T cell receptor (beta chain) was retrieved from a study of cytomegalovirus exposure and HLA in healthy donors. Study-wide results and caveats: Exclusion applied to some V segments, including TRBV6-2 and TRBV6-3, as they were indistinguishable. A cluster of highly shared sequence variants was likely a sequencing artifact. A link between a missense DCLRE1C variant and TCR beta V- and J-gene trimming emerged from a later analysis.

PCR involved 60 Vbeta and 13 Jbeta primers. Here immunoSEQ multiplex PCR was the method, and the copy in TCRdb shows in-frame clones only, minus some. The sample contains over 200,000 clones, 60% to 80% of which appear only once. A remark on this clone: The antigen remains unidentified.

This CDR3 spans 15 amino acids. Trimming stripped 6 bases from V and 6 bases from J, with 19 bases between. Germline V CDR1 and CDR2: SGHRS, YFSETQ. Sequencing input: PBMCs. The TCR comes from a male donor in good health and CMV-seronegative. The chain has TRBV5-1 and TRBJ2-1, with a possible D match to TRBD2 (6 bases). The CDR3 here is CASTMELARSNEQFF. As DNA, the CDR3 is TGCGCCAGCACGATGGAACTAGCCCGATCCAATGAGCAGTTCTTC.